Listed below are T cell receptor beta chains from one sample, sequenced in a study of T cell responses to AZD1222 COVID-19 vaccine. The assay was immunoSEQ multiplex PCR, and TCRdb's table has in-frame clones only and misses some. The table has fewer than 110,000 clones, around 83% seen once. Source: peripheral blood, taken on day 0 of AZD1222 vaccination. The receptors here all came from an adult in good health. The CDR3 runs from the conserved cysteine through the conserved F or W. D genes are given only for firm matches. Only part of the rows carry a size: once, few, many, or a class if the clone is expanded.

j_call d_call v_call clone_size cdr3_nt cdr3_aa
TRBJ1-4 TRBD1 TRBV28 . TGTGCCAGCAGTTTCCTCAGGGGGCAGGTGACTAATGAAAAACTGTTTTTT CASSFLRGQVTNEKLFF
TRBJ1-4 TRBD1 TRBV18 . TGTGCCAGCTCACCACCGAGGGCAGGGGGCAGGGAAAAACTGTTTTTT CASSPPRAGGREKLFF
TRBJ2-7 . TRBV7-9 . TGTGCCAGCAGCTTCGGTCTAGAAGTCGACGAGCAGTACTTC CASSFGLEVDEQYF
TRBJ1-5 . TRBV28 . TGTGCCAGCAGTTTTTCGGGGGATCGTCAGCCCCAGCATTTT CASSFSGDRQPQHF
TRBJ2-5 TRBD1 TRBV7-7 . TGTGCCAGCAGCTGGGACAGCGAAGAGACCCAGTACTTC CASSWDSEETQYF
TRBJ2-7 . TRBV4-3 . TGCGCCAGCAGCCAGGGACTACAGGGATCCTACGAGCAGTACTTC CASSQGLQGSYEQYF
TRBJ2-7 . TRBV11-2 . TGTGCCAGCAGCTCCGACTCCTACGAGCAGTACTTC CASSSDSYEQYF
TRBJ1-1 . TRBV11-2 . TGTGCCAGCACCGCCCTAGGTGGTTCCGAAGCTTTCTTT CASTALGGSEAFF
TRBJ2-1 . TRBV7-2 . TGTGCCAGCAGACCAGGAACCTACAATGAGCAGTTCTTC CASRPGTYNEQFF
TRBJ2-4 . TRBV28 . TGTGCCAGCAGTTTGGACACTCAAAACATTCAGTACTTC CASSLDTQNIQYF
TRBJ1-6 . TRBV30 once TGTGCCTGGGCCCAATCCTATAATTCACCCCTCCACTTT CAWAQSYNSPLHF
TRBJ2-6 . TRBV9 . TGTGCCAGCAGCGTAGAGGTTGGCGCTGGGGCCAACGTCCTGACTTTC CASSVEVGAGANVLTF
TRBJ2-1 . TRBV27 . TGTGCCAGCAGTTTAGTTTCCCCCGTACGCAATGAGCAGTTCTTC CASSLVSPVRNEQFF
TRBJ2-1 TRBD2 TRBV7-9 . TGTGCCAGCAGCTCCCAGCCGCAACTAGCGGGAGTCACGAATGAGCAGTTCTTC CASSSQPQLAGVTNEQFF
TRBJ2-1 TRBD2 TRBV11-3 once TGTGCCAGCAGCCCCCGCTCTAGCGGGCCCTACAATGAGCAGTTCTTC CASSPRSSGPYNEQFF
TRBJ2-1 . TRBV5-1 . TGCGCCAGCAGTTTAGGGGGTAATAGCGCGTCCGGAGAGCAGTTCTTC CASSLGGNSASGEQFF
TRBJ2-1 . TRBV4-3 . TGCGCCAGCAGCCAGAGTCCCTTGGGGCTTCAGTTCTTC CASSQSPLGLQFF
TRBJ2-3 . TRBV5-1 . TGCGCCAGCAGCTTGGTATCGCTCCGCTTCACAGATACGCAGTATTTT CASSLVSLRFTDTQYF
TRBJ2-5 TRBD2 TRBV4-3 . TGCGCCAGCAGCCAAGGCTTAGCGGGGCTGCTAGGGGAGACCCAGTACTTC CASSQGLAGLLGETQYF
TRBJ1-1 . TRBV28 . TGTGCCAGCAGTTTCTCGGGGAACACTGAAGCTTTCTTT CASSFSGNTEAFF
TRBJ2-1 . TRBV21-1 . TGTGCCAGCAGGGGGGGGCGGAGCTCCTACAATGAGCAGTTCTTC CASRGGRSSYNEQFF
TRBJ1-1 TRBD1 TRBV5-8 . TGTGCCAGCAGCCTCAGCAGATCAGAAACAGGGGGGACACTCAAAGCTTTCTTT CASSLSRSETGGTLKAFF
TRBJ1-4 . TRBV27 . TGTGCCAGCAGTTTATTCGCACTAACTAATGAAAAACTGTTTTTT CASSLFALTNEKLFF
TRBJ1-1 . TRBV7-9 once TGTGCCAGCAGCCACCCGTTCGGGACCGCGAGTGCTGAAGCTTTCTTT CASSHPFGTASAEAFF
TRBJ2-3 . TRBV13 . TGTGCCAGCAGCTTAGGAGACGATACAGATACGCAGTATTTT CASSLGDDTDTQYF
TRBJ1-5 TRBD1 TRBV15 once TGTGCCACCAGCAGAGAGGTGGCAGGGGGCCGGTATCAGCCCCAGCATTTT CATSREVAGGRYQPQHF
TRBJ1-5 . TRBV7-2 . TGTGCCAGCAGCTCGGGCCGAAGCATCACGCCCCAGCATTTT CASSSGRSITPQHF
TRBJ2-3 TRBD2 TRBV3-1/TRBV3-2 once TGTGCCAGCAGCCAAGGACTAGCGGGAGTCAGCGGAGATACGCAGTATTTT CASSQGLAGVSGDTQYF
TRBJ2-2 . TRBV28 . TGTGCCAGCAGTTTAAGAGGGAACACCGGGGAGCTGTTTTTT CASSLRGNTGELFF
TRBJ2-3 . TRBV10-3 . TGTGCCATCAGACTCCGGGACACTTCAGATACGCAGTATTTT CAIRLRDTSDTQYF
TRBJ1-1 . TRBV3-1/TRBV3-2 . TGTGCCAGCAGCCAAACTGAGGCAATCGGCCCTGAAGCTTTCTTT CASSQTEAIGPEAFF
TRBJ1-1 . TRBV12-3/TRBV12-4 few TGTGCCAGCAGTCCCTCGGTTGGGGGTAAGTCTTTCTTT CASSPSVGGKSFF
TRBJ1-1 . TRBV19 . TGTGCCAGTAGTTCAATGAGCGGGGATAACACTGAAGCTTTCTTT CASSSMSGDNTEAFF
TRBJ1-2 . TRBV27 . TGTGCCAGCAGTTGGGGAACAGGGTCGGGCTATGGCTACACCTTC CASSWGTGSGYGYTF
TRBJ1-3 . TRBV30 . TGTGCCTGGAGTGATTATGGGCAGTACTCTGGAAACACCATATATTTT CAWSDYGQYSGNTIYF
TRBJ2-1 . TRBV5-4 . TGTGCCAGCAGCTACCAAACCAAGGGGTCGGAGCAGTTCTTC CASSYQTKGSEQFF
TRBJ1-2 . TRBV12-3/TRBV12-4 . TGTGCCAGCAGCATGGGGGGCGGCCGTGGCTACACCTTC CASSMGGGRGYTF
TRBJ1-1 . TRBV19 few TGTGCCAGTAGTCCCCAGACTATCCGCGGCACTGAAGCTTTCTTT CASSPQTIRGTEAFF
TRBJ1-1 . TRBV30 . TGTGCCTGGAGTGTCGGTTTGGGGGAGACTGAAGCTTTCTTT CAWSVGLGETEAFF
TRBJ2-5 TRBD1 TRBV15 . TGTGCCACCAGCAGAGATATAACAGGGGCAGAGACCCAGTACTTC CATSRDITGAETQYF
TRBJ2-7 TRBD1 TRBV5-6 once TGTGCCAGCAGCTACTGGGACAGATACGAGCAGTACTTC CASSYWDRYEQYF
TRBJ2-3 . TRBV5-1 . TGCGCCAGCAGCCCAGGGGAGGGGGTGGCAGATACGCAGTATTTT CASSPGEGVADTQYF
TRBJ2-7 . TRBV9 many TGTGCCAGCAGCGAAGGGCCTACTTACGAGCAGTACTTC CASSEGPTYEQYF
TRBJ1-4 . TRBV3-1/TRBV3-2 . TGTGCCAGCAGCCAAGTAACTAATGAAAAACTGTTTTTT CASSQVTNEKLFF
TRBJ1-1 . TRBV7-3 . TGTGCCAGCAGCCCCGGAACAACTGAAGCTTTCTTT CASSPGTTEAFF